A single sample gave rise to the 31 T cell receptor beta chains below, sequenced in a study of cytomegalovirus exposure and HLA in healthy donors. The repertoire was sequenced with immunoSEQ multiplex PCR; TCRdb's copy has only in-frame clones and lacks some. The table lists approximately 210,000 clones, about 82% of them singletons. What was sequenced was PBMCs. Receptor source: a woman between 18 and 29 years old in good health and CMV-seronegative.

This clone was counted once. The chain combines TRBV7-9 with TRBJ2-7; 10 bases fit TRBD1. The CDR3 spans 16 residues. Germline V CDR1 and CDR2: SEHNR, FQNEAQ (reference sequence). V gave up 0 bases and J gave up 2 bases; unmatched junction bases: 4. CDR3 loop: CASSLAGDRGTYEQYF. CDR3 nucleotides: TGTGCCAGCAGCTTAGCCGGGGACAGGGGTACCTACGAGCAGTACTTC.

V gene TRBV5-1 combines with J gene TRBJ2-7; 7 nucleotides align to TRBD1. The CDR3 is 15 residues long. The V segment lost 4 bases and the J segment 4 bases; nucleotides outside the gene matches: 11. CDR1 SGHRS and CDR2 YFSETQ come from the germline V gene. The CDR3 reads CASSKDPDRAYEQYF. As DNA, the CDR3 is TGCGCCAGCAGCAAGGATCCCGACAGGGCGTACGAGCAGTACTTC.

This chain links TRBV7-9 with TRBJ2-5, with 8 bases lining up with TRBD2. Germline V gene data show CDR1 as SEHNR and CDR2 as FQNEAQ (reference sequence). This CDR3 is built from 13 residues. Losses at the gene ends were 5 bases for V and 5 bases for J; bases not matched to a gene: 4. CDR3 in amino acids: CASSETSAETQYF. The DNA of the CDR3 is TGTGCCAGCAGCGAGACTAGCGCGGAGACCCAGTACTTC.

This chain connects TRBV14 to TRBJ2-1, with 9 nucleotides matching TRBD1. The V gene end was trimmed by 2 bases and the J gene end by 8 bases; junction bases not matched to a gene: 7. The CDR3 runs 15 residues. Germline V gene data show CDR1 as SGHDN and CDR2 as FVKESK. CDR3 DNA: TGTGCCAGCAGCCAACCCGGGACAGGGATCTATGAGCAGTTCTTC. It translates to CASSQPGTGIYEQFF. Filled out from reference TRBV14 and TRBJ2-1, the complete variable domain reads EAGVTQFPSHSVIEKGQTVTLRCDPISGHDNLYWYRRVMGKEIKFLLHFVKESKQDESGMPNNRFLAERTGGTYSTLKVQPAELEDSGVYFCASSQPGTGIYEQFFGPGTRLTVL.

The chain recombines TRBV18 with TRBJ2-3; 11 nucleotides line up with TRBD2. Losses at the gene ends were 3 bases for V and 2 bases for J; bases not matched to a gene: 7. Germline lookup yields CDR1 KGHSH and CDR2 LQKENI. This CDR3 is built from 17 residues. The CDR3 DNA is TGTGCCAGCTCACCTCTTAGCGGGGGGGCCCCCACAGATACGCAGTATTTT. Protein: CASSPLSGGAPTDTQYF.

CDR3 amino acids: CASSSMSQGFQETQYF. In DNA, the CDR3 is TGCGCCAGCAGCTCGATGTCCCAGGGGTTCCAAGAGACCCAGTACTTC. This sequence joins TRBV5-1 and TRBJ2-5; maybe TRBD1 (6 bases). The CDR3 totals 16 residues. The germline CDR1 and CDR2 sequences are SGHRS and YFSETQ. Trimming pared 3 bases from V and 1 base from J, leaving 16 bases between.

Here the CDR3 reads CASSRGQGNTYEQYF. The DNA for the CDR3 is TGCGCCAGCAGCCGTGGACAGGGCAATACCTACGAGCAGTACTTC. The J gene is TRBJ2-7, the V gene TRBV5-1; the match to TRBD1 covers 8 bases. V shed 4 bases, J shed 2 bases, and the junction held 8 bases outside the gene matches. Germline V CDR1 and CDR2: SGHRS, YFSETQ. The CDR3 contains 15 residues.

V and J are TRBV13 and TRBJ2-6; tentatively, D is TRBD2 (5 bases). The V end was cut by 5 bases, the J end by 0 bases, with 11 bases between. The CDR3 is 16 amino acids. The germline gives CDR1 PRHDT, CDR2 FYEKMQ (reference sequence). CDR3 sequence (DNA): TGTGCCAGCAGCATCACTAGGAACTCTGGGGCCAACGTCCTGACTTTC. Encoded protein: CASSITRNSGANVLTF.

The V call is TRBV2, the J call TRBJ1-2, with D maybe TRBD1 (6 bases). V was cut by 4 bases and J by 5 bases, with 14 bases left in between. This CDR3 region has 14 residues. Germline-derived CDR1 and CDR2 are SNHLY and FYNNEI. CDR3 coding DNA: TGTGCCAGCAGTGTGGGGGCAGCAGTATATGGCTACACCTTC. Its translation: CASSVGAAVYGYTF.

This chain uses TRBV7-9 with TRBJ1-2; maybe TRBD1 (6 bases). The V and J ends lost 9 bases and 4 bases respectively, with 21 bases between them. The CDR3 has 15 amino acids. Germline CDR1 reads SEHNR; CDR2 reads FQNEAQ (reference sequence). The CDR3 coding sequence is TGTGCCAGTAGCGGGAAACAGGGTCTGTTCTATGGCTACACCTTC. It codes for CASSGKQGLFYGYTF.

The rearrangement links TRBV6-5 to TRBJ2-3; TRBD2 is a possible D gene (5 bases). This CDR3 is built from 14 residues. Germline assignment: CDR1 MNHEY and CDR2 SVGAGI. Between the trimmed V and J ends, which lost 3 bases and 11 bases, there was a span of 18 bases. The CDR3 region is CASSYRLGEGMQYF. CDR3 DNA: TGTGCCAGCAGTTATCGTTTAGGAGAGGGAATGCAGTATTTT.

The CDR3 bases are TGTGCCAGCAATCGAGAGGGGAACACTGAAGCTTTCTTT. Translated: CASNREGNTEAFF. The chain combines TRBV2 with TRBJ1-1, with D hard to call. Looked up from germline, CDR1 is SNHLY and CDR2 is FYNNEI. Trimming took off 7 bases at V and 1 base at J, with 10 bases between the two ends. This CDR3 is 13 amino acids long.

The count of this clone is one. The CDR3 DNA sequence: TGTGCCAGCAGTTACGTTAGTGGCAATCAGCCCCAGCATTTT. This codes for CASSYVSGNQPQHF. The chain joins TRBV6-6 to TRBJ1-5; D is unresolved. V was trimmed by 2 bases and J by 2 bases, leaving 7 bases between them. CDR1 and CDR2 (germline): MNHNY, SVGAGI (reference sequence). CDR3 size: 14 residues.

The V and J genes are TRBV10-3 and TRBJ1-3; D ambiguous. The CDR3 extends over 14 amino acids. Trimming cost V 8 bases and J 0 bases, with 11 bases left between them. Germline lookup yields CDR1 ENHRY and CDR2 SYGVKD. This CDR3 reads CAIGSGDSGNTIYF. DNA of the CDR3: TGTGCCATCGGGTCCGGGGACTCTGGAAACACCATATATTTT.

This clone was observed a handful of times. This chain links TRBV19 with TRBJ1-5; D gene ambiguous. The germline V gene encodes CDR1 LNHDA and CDR2 SQIVND (reference sequence). The V gene lost 5 bases and the J gene lost 4 bases, with 12 bases spanning the gap. There are 14 residues in the CDR3. CDR3 sequence: CASSDGERNQPQHF. The CDR3 bases are TGTGCCAGTAGTGACGGGGAGAGAAATCAGCCCCAGCATTTT.

The rearrangement uses TRBV5-6 and TRBJ2-1, with TRBD1 matching over 9 bases. The CDR3 totals 16 residues. Germline V gives CDR1 SGHDT, CDR2 YYEEEE. The ends lost 3 bases at V and 9 bases at J; junction bases unmatched: 13. The CDR3 spells CASSSASQGAEGEQFF. The CDR3, as DNA: TGTGCCAGCAGCTCCGCGTCACAGGGGGCGGAGGGTGAGCAGTTCTTC.

The chain combines TRBV2 with TRBJ1-2; tentatively, D is TRBD1 (6 bases). Trimming cost V 2 bases and J 4 bases, with 14 bases left between them. From germline, CDR1 is SNHLY and CDR2 FYNNEI. The length of the CDR3 is 15 residues. The CDR3 loop reads CASSEFLGGGYGYTF. In DNA, the CDR3 is TGTGCCAGCAGTGAATTCCTTGGGGGCGGCTATGGCTACACCTTC.

The rearrangement uses TRBV15 and TRBJ2-1; the match to TRBD2 covers 9 bases. The CDR3 consists of 15 residues. Germline assignment: CDR1 LNHNV and CDR2 YYDKDF (reference sequence). V gave up 2 bases and J gave up 6 bases; unmatched junction bases: 5. The CDR3 DNA is TGTGCCACCAGCAGAACCCGCGGGAGGGCCAATGAGCAGTTCTTC. It translates to CATSRTRGRANEQFF.

The genes are TRBV2 and TRBJ1-4; perhaps TRBD1 as D (5 bases). Trimming took off 2 bases at V and 5 bases at J, with 12 bases between the two ends. Germline CDR1 and CDR2: SNHLY and FYNNEI. The CDR3 is made up of 15 amino acids. The CDR3 loop is CASSERGVQNEKLFF. The CDR3 DNA sequence: TGTGCCAGCAGTGAACGGGGGGTTCAAAATGAAAAACTGTTTTTT.

J is TRBJ2-1 and V is TRBV5-1; D gene uncertain. Trimming took off 4 bases at V and 9 bases at J, with 14 bases between the two ends. Germline CDR1 reads SGHRS; CDR2 reads YFSETQ. The CDR3 has 13 residues. CDR3 in amino acids: CASSPDINGEQFF. Written as DNA, the CDR3 is TGCGCCAGCAGCCCCGACATAAACGGTGAGCAGTTCTTC.

This sequence joins TRBV7-9 and TRBJ2-5; the D gene is possibly TRBD2 (7 bases). V lost 2 bases and J 0 bases, leaving 22 bases between the germline ends. Germline CDR1 SEHNR, CDR2 FQNEAQ (reference sequence). The CDR3 extends over 19 amino acids. For the CDR3, the DNA is TGTGCCAGCAGCTTACCGGCCAAGGGGGGGGCATCGTACCAAGAGACCCAGTACTTC. This gives the protein CASSLPAKGGASYQETQYF.

The CDR3 here is CASSQRGTGNEKLFF. The CDR3 nucleotides are TGCGCCAGCAGCCAACGCGGGACAGGGAATGAAAAACTGTTTTTT. This chain joins TRBV4-1 and TRBJ1-4, with 9 positions matching TRBD1. From germline, CDR1 is MGHRA and CDR2 YSYEKL. The V gene end was trimmed by 2 bases and the J gene end by 5 bases; junction bases not matched to a gene: 3. The length of the CDR3 is 15 residues.

This clone was detected a few times. The chain has TRBV11-2 and TRBJ2-7; D gene uncertain. The germline CDR1 and CDR2 sequences are SGHAT and FQNNGV. V shed 5 bases and J shed 9 bases, with 14 bases lying between them. There are 12 residues in the CDR3. In nucleotides, the CDR3 is TGTGCCAGCAGCCGGTCGTACGATGTGCAGTACTTC. This sequence encodes CASSRSYDVQYF.

This chain connects TRBV6-1 to TRBJ2-1; 8 nucleotides line up with TRBD2. The germline gives CDR1 MNHNS, CDR2 SASEGT. Germline trimming cut 5 bases from V and 9 bases from J; bases unmatched to any gene: 12. This CDR3 comprises 15 residues. DNA of the CDR3: TGTGCCAGCAGTTTCGCGGGACTAGAGGGTGGTGAGCAGTTCTTC. Translation gives CASSFAGLEGGEQFF.

The chain joins TRBV5-1 to TRBJ2-5; 7 nucleotides match TRBD1. With 4 bases clipped from V and 1 base from J, the junction kept 4 bases outside the gene matches. The CDR3 has 14 amino acids. Germline values: CDR1 SGHRS, CDR2 YFSETQ. This chain's CDR3 is CASSPGQLQETQYF. The DNA for the CDR3 is TGCGCCAGCAGCCCGGGACAGCTCCAAGAGACCCAGTACTTC.

DNA of the CDR3: TGCGCCAGCAGCAGTGGACAGGGGAACAATCAGCCCCAGCATTTT. Protein sequence: CASSSGQGNNQPQHF. This sequence joins TRBV5-1 and TRBJ1-5; 9 positions match TRBD1. V lost 4 bases and J lost 3; bases outside the gene matches: 5. Per the germline V gene, CDR1 is SGHRS and CDR2 is YFSETQ. This CDR3 has 15 amino acids.

This clone was recorded only once. V and J are TRBV7-2 and TRBJ2-2; maybe TRBD2 (6 bases). The V gene's germline CDR1 is SGHTA and CDR2 FQGNSA. CDR3 length equals 16 residues. Trimming left V 0 bases short and J 3 bases short, with 11 bases between. Written as DNA, the CDR3 is TGTGCCAGCAGCTTAGCTGCGGGGCTCGACACCGGGGAGCTGTTTTTT. Translating gives CASSLAAGLDTGELFF.

V and J are TRBV25-1 and TRBJ1-4; TRBD1 matches 9 bases. Germline V lookup: CDR1 MGHDK, CDR2 SYGVNS. This CDR3 spans 15 amino acids. V was pared by 3 bases and J by 6 bases, with 5 bases of the junction left unmatched. The CDR3 nucleotides read TGTGCCAGCAGTGAGTCCGGGACAGGGTATGAAAAACTGTTTTTT. It yields the protein CASSESGTGYEKLFF.

The rearrangement uses TRBV25-1 and TRBJ1-1, with unresolved D. Trimming pared 5 bases from V and 11 bases from J, leaving 18 bases between. The CDR3 runs 13 residues. From germline, CDR1 is MGHDK and CDR2 SYGVNS. The CDR3 DNA reads TGTGCCAGCAGTCCTCCGGTCCCCACTAGGGCTTTCTTT. It codes for CASSPPVPTRAFF.

CDR3 region: CASRTSGESLSSYNEQFF. The DNA for the CDR3 is TGTGCCTCACGGACTAGCGGGGAGAGCTTGAGTTCCTACAATGAGCAGTTCTTC. The J gene is TRBJ2-1, the V gene TRBV10-3, with 12 bases identical to TRBD2. The CDR3 consists of 18 residues. Germline lookup yields CDR1 ENHRY and CDR2 SYGVKD. V gave up 11 bases and J gave up 1 base; unmatched junction bases: 15.

This sequence joins TRBV27 and TRBJ1-3, with 7 bases matching TRBD1. Trimming removed 1 base from V and 7 bases from J; junction bases left unmatched: 7. The V gene's germline CDR1 is MNHEY and CDR2 SMNVEV (reference sequence). This CDR3 spans 15 amino acids. In DNA, the CDR3 is TGTGCCAGCAGTTTATTCTGGGACAGCGGGAACACCATATATTTT. Translating gives CASSLFWDSGNTIYF.